Shown below are 11 T cell receptor beta chains from a single sample sequenced in a study of blood T cell repertoires in COVID-19. Using immunoSEQ multiplex PCR, the repertoire was profiled, and TCRdb retains in-frame clones only, with some absent. The data show around 190,000 clones, approximately 85% seen once. The sequenced sample was peripheral blood. The receptors stem from a woman between 55 and 75 years old with acute or convalescent COVID-19.

CDR3 loop: CATSGVYGTGGRDEQFF. In nucleotides, the CDR3 is TGTGCCACCAGTGGGGTTTACGGGACAGGGGGCCGCGATGAGCAGTTCTTC. The V and J genes are TRBV24-1 and TRBJ2-1, with 12 bases aligning to TRBD1. This CDR3 is built from 17 residues. The junction had 12 bases not matched to a gene; V was cut back by 5 bases and J by 8 bases. Germline V CDR1 and CDR2: KGHDR, SFDVKD.

CDR3: CASSTRTPLRCQPQHF. The CDR3 region has the DNA TGTGCCAGCAGCACCCGGACTCCTTTACGGTGTCAGCCCCAGCATTTT. This chain joins TRBV21-1 and TRBJ1-5. TRBV21-1 has pseudogene status. This CDR3 is built from 16 residues.

The chain employs TRBV3-1 (or the pseudogene TRBV3-2) and TRBJ1-3; 7 bases fit TRBD1. The V gene end was trimmed by 5 bases and the J gene end by 2 bases; junction bases not matched to a gene: 9. This CDR3 comprises 16 residues. In germline, CDR1 is LGHDT, CDR2 YNNKEL (reference sequence). The CDR3 is CASSSHRGKAGNTIYF. CDR3 nucleotides: TGTGCCAGCAGCTCTCACAGGGGTAAAGCTGGAAACACCATATATTTT.

This clone was counted only a few times. V usage is TRBV24-1 and J usage is TRBJ2-3; D is unresolved. There are 11 residues in the CDR3. CDR1 KGHDR and CDR2 SFDVKD come from the germline V gene. The V gene lost 7 bases and the J gene lost 4 bases, with 5 bases spanning the gap. The CDR3 region is CATRYADTQYF. The DNA for the CDR3 is TGTGCCACCAGGTATGCAGATACGCAGTATTTT.

The chain couples TRBV7-6 to TRBJ2-1; D is unresolved. V was trimmed by 1 base and J by 4 bases, leaving 8 bases between them. The CDR3 is 14 amino acids. Germline-derived CDR1 and CDR2 are SGHVS and FNYEAQ. The CDR3 nucleotides are TGTGCCAGCAGCTTAGGTCTAGATTACAATGAGCAGTTCTTC. This translates into CASSLGLDYNEQFF.

This chain connects TRBV2 to TRBJ2-2; 7 positions match TRBD1. CDR1 SNHLY and CDR2 FYNNEI come from the germline V gene. V trimming: 6 bases; J trimming: 1 base; junction bases outside the gene matches: 2. CDR3 size: 14 residues. CDR3 sequence reads: CASRGQLNTGELFF. For the CDR3, the DNA is TGTGCCAGCAGGGGACAGCTGAACACCGGGGAGCTGTTTTTT.

The chain links TRBV25-1 to TRBJ1-4; a possible D gene is TRBD1 (6 bases). CDR1 and CDR2 (germline): MGHDK, SYGVNS. This CDR3 is built from 14 residues. The germline V and J ends were trimmed by 4 bases and 10 bases, with 16 bases remaining between them. CDR3: CASSVQGLGGKLFF. CDR3 in DNA: TGTGCCAGCAGTGTACAGGGTCTAGGGGGAAAACTGTTTTTT.

The chain is built from TRBV13 and TRBJ2-1, with 9 bases that match TRBD1. With V trimmed by 5 bases and J by 7 bases, 9 bases remained unmatched. CDR1 and CDR2 from the germline V gene are PRHDT and FYEKMQ (reference sequence). The CDR3 length is 15 residues. This chain's CDR3 is CASSTAGQGVNEQFF. The CDR3 coding sequence is TGTGCCAGCAGCACAGCGGGACAGGGCGTGAATGAGCAGTTCTTC.

The gene calls are TRBV6-5 and TRBJ2-2, with TRBD1 matching 9 bases. The CDR3 consists of 15 residues. Germline CDR1 and CDR2: MNHEY and SVGAGI. Trimming cost V 0 bases and J 7 bases; bases outside gene matches: 3. Here the CDR3 DNA reads TGTGCCAGCAGTTACTCGACAGGGGGACACGGGGAGCTGTTTTTT. Amino acids: CASSYSTGGHGELFF.

This clone was recorded a few times. This chain connects TRBV24-1 to TRBJ2-5, with 7 positions matching TRBD2. The J segment lost 1 base and the V segment lost 1 base, leaving 2 bases of the junction unmatched. The CDR3 is 15 residues long. Germline V gene sequence: CDR1 KGHDR, CDR2 SFDVKD. The CDR3 sequence: CATSDLPGGQETQYF. In DNA form, the CDR3 reads TGTGCCACCAGTGATTTACCGGGGGGCCAAGAGACCCAGTACTTC.

The chain joins TRBV3-1 (or the pseudogene TRBV3-2) to TRBJ2-1; 12 nucleotides align to TRBD2. CDR3 size: 15 residues. Losses at the gene ends were 1 base for V and 10 bases for J; bases not matched to a gene: 5. CDR1 is LGHDT, CDR2 YNNKEL, per germline (reference sequence). The CDR3 DNA is TGTGCCAGCAGCCAAGGACTAGCGGGAGCACGGGAGCAGTTCTTC. This translates into CASSQGLAGAREQFF.